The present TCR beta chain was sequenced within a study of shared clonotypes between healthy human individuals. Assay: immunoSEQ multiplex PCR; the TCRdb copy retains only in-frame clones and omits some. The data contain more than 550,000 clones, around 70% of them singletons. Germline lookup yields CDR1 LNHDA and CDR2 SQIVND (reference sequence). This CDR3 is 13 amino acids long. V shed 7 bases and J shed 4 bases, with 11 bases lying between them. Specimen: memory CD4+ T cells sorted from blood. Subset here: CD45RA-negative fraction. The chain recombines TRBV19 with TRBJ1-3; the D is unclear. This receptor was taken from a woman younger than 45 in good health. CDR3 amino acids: CASTVRSGNTIYF. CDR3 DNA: TGTGCCAGTACGGTCAGGTCCGGAAACACCATATATTTT.